This T cell receptor beta chain came from a study of Graves' ophthalmopathy and Graves' hyperthyroidism. Looking at the study overall: Absence of ophthalmopathy within 18 months of follow-up defined stable hyperthyroidism. Whole-study findings and limits: Discrimination between ophthalmopathy and stable hyperthyroidism by a 13-signature model showed 87.88% sensitivity and about 81% specificity.

Amplification from RNA transcripts yielded the TCR beta CDR3 regions. Investigators did first-round RT-PCR with HTBI primers, then second-round multiplex PCR. TCRdb recomputed calls from the multiplex PCR reads with MiXCR, one row per CDR3 protein. The sample includes over a million distinct CDR3 sequences, around a third of them seen just once. Germline CDR1 is SQVTM and CDR2 is ANQGSEA. There are 13 residues in the CDR3. Trimming at V came to 2 bases and at J to 11 bases, leaving 11 bases not matched to a gene. Hyperthyroidism patients, aged 18 to 65, were newly diagnosed, under 2 months' duration. Clinicians diagnosed using symptoms, serum thyroxine, TRAb, thyroid ultrasound and orbital computed tomography. This clonotype was found many times. The antigen is undetermined.

The rearrangement uses TRBV29-1 and TRBJ1-1; 7 bases are a match to TRBD1. The source material was peripheral blood or thyroid tissue (not recorded which). This TCR was sampled from an adult man with Graves' hyperthyroidism. The CDR3 DNA is TGCAGCGTTGAAAGGCAGGGGGTGAGGATTGCTTTCTTT. As protein: CSVERQGVRIAFF.